A single sample gave rise to the 21 T cell receptor beta chains below, sequenced in a study of radiotherapy plus CTLA-4 blockade in lung cancer. Assay: immunoSEQ multiplex PCR; the TCRdb copy retains only in-frame clones and omits some. The sample includes 80,000 or so clones, around 79% of them seen just once. The starting material was peripheral blood, obtained from a patient treated with radiotherapy plus ipilimumab. The receptors were gathered from a human donor with non-small cell lung cancer who had a partial response to radiotherapy plus ipilimumab. Some clones in this sample may be carry-over from other donors' samples.

The CDR3 DNA sequence: TGTGCCAGCAGCGTAGTATCGGGAGACAATGAGCAGTTCTTC. Amino acid sequence: CASSVVSGDNEQFF. J is TRBJ2-1 and V is TRBV9; TRBD2 might be the D (6 bases). The CDR3 is 14 residues long. The V gene lost 0 bases and the J gene lost 5 bases, with 9 bases spanning the gap. Germline V gene lookup returns CDR1 SGDLS and CDR2 YYNGEE.

This clone was observed many times. Written as DNA, the CDR3 is TGTGCCAGCAGTTTCTCAGTTTGGGACAGGACTAACACTGAAGCTTTCTTT. This encodes CASSFSVWDRTNTEAFF. This chain uses TRBV28 with TRBJ1-1; TRBD1 matches 8 bases. V was pared by 3 bases and J by 2 bases, with 11 bases of the junction left unmatched. Germline V gives CDR1 MDHEN, CDR2 SYDVKM. The CDR3 is made up of 17 amino acids.

This rearrangement joins TRBV5-6 to TRBJ2-1; 12 bases line up with TRBD2. Germline loops: CDR1 SGHDT, CDR2 YYEEEE. With 7 bases clipped from V and 5 bases from J, the junction kept 7 bases outside the gene matches. This CDR3 has 15 amino acids. CDR3 sequence reads: CASGSLAGGHNEQFF. CDR3 sequence (DNA): TGTGCCAGCGGGAGTCTAGCGGGGGGGCACAATGAGCAGTTCTTC.

The chain combines TRBV7-3 with TRBJ2-7; tentatively, D is TRBD1 (6 bases). Germline V CDR1 and CDR2: SGHTA, FQGTGA. Trimming stripped 3 bases from V and 3 bases from J, with 15 bases between. This CDR3 contains 15 residues. The chain's CDR3 is CASSLDADSNYEQYF. The CDR3 coding sequence is TGTGCCAGCAGCTTGGATGCGGACAGCAACTACGAGCAGTACTTC.

V gene TRBV5-1 combines with J gene TRBJ2-7; tentatively, D is TRBD1 (7 bases). Trimming shortened V by 3 bases and J by 0 bases, and 10 bases separated the two germline ends. The CDR3 is 14 amino acids. The germline gives CDR1 SGHRS, CDR2 YFSETQ. The CDR3, as DNA: TGCGCCAGCAGCTGGCGGGACAGCTCCTACGAGCAGTACTTC. It codes for CASSWRDSSYEQYF. Using reference TRBV5-1 and TRBJ2-7 for the parts outside the CDR3, the full variable domain is KAGVTQTPRYLIKTRGQQVTLSCSPISGHRSVSWYQQTPGQGLQFLFEYFSETQRNKGNFPGRFSGRQFSNSRSEMNVSTLELGDSALYLCASSWRDSSYEQYFGPGTRLTVT.

In DNA form, the CDR3 reads TGTGCCAGCAGGTGGGGCGCGAACACTGAAGCTTTCTTT. Protein sequence: CASRWGANTEAFF. This chain connects TRBV27 to TRBJ1-1; D may be TRBD1 (5 bases). Trimming removed 6 bases at V and 1 base at J, with 9 bases between. Per germline, CDR1 MNHEY and CDR2 SMNVEV (reference sequence). The CDR3 is made up of 13 amino acids.

CDR3 sequence (DNA): TGTGCCATCAGTGAGCCGGGACTCCAAAACGGGGATACGCAGTATTTT. Translating gives CAISEPGLQNGDTQYF. This sequence joins TRBV10-3 and TRBJ2-3; D is possibly TRBD2 (6 bases). Trimming pared 2 bases from V and 6 bases from J, leaving 18 bases between. Germline V gene sequence: CDR1 ENHRY, CDR2 SYGVKD. The CDR3 extends over 16 amino acids.

About this clone itself: The junction shows a germline mismatch at one end, possibly a read error. This chain links TRBV6-1 with TRBJ2-7, with 10 bases matching TRBD1. The CDR3 is 16 amino acids. Looked up from germline, CDR1 is MNHNS and CDR2 is SASEGT. The CDR3 sequence: CAISDPTDRGPYEQYF. The CDR3 DNA follows: TGTGCCATCAGTGACCCCACCGACAGGGGGCCCTACGAGCAGTACTTC.

As to this clone: In the same sample, other DNA sequences code for this CDR3. The chain combines TRBV20-1 with TRBJ1-1, with D possibly matching TRBD1 (6 bases). Per the germline V gene, CDR1 is DFQATT and CDR2 is SNEGSKA (reference sequence). The CDR3 runs 11 residues. The CDR3 DNA reads TGCACCTCAGGGCTGGGGGCAAAGACTTTCTTT. As protein: CTSGLGAKTFF.

As regards this clone: The sample contains more than one DNA sequence encoding this CDR3. This chain joins TRBV5-1 and TRBJ2-1; no firm D call. Between the trimmed V and J ends, which lost 0 bases and 6 bases, there was a span of 7 bases. This CDR3 spans 13 amino acids. The germline V gene encodes CDR1 SGHRS and CDR2 YFSETQ. The CDR3 DNA reads as TGCGCCAGCAGCTTGGAACCACTCAATGAGCAGTTCTTC. It codes for CASSLEPLNEQFF.

To note about this clone: This sample includes further DNA sequences coding for the same CDR3. The CDR3 sequence: CASSRLALAGAQETQYF. DNA of the CDR3: TGTGCCAGCAGCCGCTTGGCGTTAGCGGGCGCACAAGAGACCCAGTACTTC. The V gene is TRBV7-7, the J gene TRBJ2-5; TRBD2 aligns across 7 bases. The CDR3 length is 17 residues. V gave up 5 bases and J gave up 2 bases; unmatched junction bases: 14. Germline CDR1 SSHAT, CDR2 FNYEAQ (reference sequence).

V and J are TRBV11-3 and TRBJ1-6, with a weak D call TRBD1 (5 bases). The CDR3 spans 12 residues. Between the trimmed V and J ends, which lost 7 bases and 7 bases, there was a span of 8 bases. Looked up from germline, CDR1 is SGHNT and CDR2 is YENEEA. CDR3 loop: CASTTGNSPLHF. The CDR3 bases are TGTGCCAGCACCACAGGAAATTCACCCCTCCACTTT.

V usage is TRBV15 and J usage is TRBJ1-5, with 7 positions matching TRBD1. J gave up 5 bases and V 1 base, and 5 bases lay outside the gene matches. This CDR3 is 15 amino acids long. Germline CDR1 and CDR2: LNHNV and YYDKDF (reference sequence). The CDR3 loop reads CATSRVTGSHQPQHF. The CDR3 DNA reads as TGTGCCACCAGCAGAGTGACAGGGAGCCATCAGCCCCAGCATTTT.

The chain links TRBV2 to TRBJ1-2, with 7 bases identical to TRBD1. This CDR3 spans 12 amino acids. Germline assignment: CDR1 SNHLY and CDR2 FYNNEI. V lost 7 bases to trimming and J lost 4 bases; unmatched junction nucleotides: 3. In nucleotides, the CDR3 is TGTGCCAGCACTAGGGACAGCTATGGCTACACCTTC. Its protein product is CASTRDSYGYTF.

In this sample, this clone turned up a few times. The gene calls are TRBV6-4 and TRBJ1-6, with TRBD1 matching 8 bases. Germline V lookup: CDR1 MRHNA, CDR2 SNTAGT. V lost 9 bases, J lost 6 bases, and 16 bases stayed unmatched. There are 17 residues in the CDR3. Here the CDR3 DNA reads TGTGCCAGTGTCAAAGACAGGGGCTCGAAGGGTAATTCACCCCTCCACTTT. Amino acid sequence: CASVKDRGSKGNSPLHF.

The chain combines TRBV28 with TRBJ2-3, with no clear D. V was clipped by 3 bases and J by 0 bases, with 7 bases between them. Germline V gives CDR1 MDHEN, CDR2 SYDVKM. This CDR3 contains 14 residues. CDR3 nucleotides: TGTGCCAGCAGTTTGAGTCCAAGCACAGATACGCAGTATTTT. Its protein is CASSLSPSTDTQYF.

This chain joins TRBV28 and TRBJ2-1; 8 nucleotides line up with TRBD1. Germline V gene lookup returns CDR1 MDHEN and CDR2 SYDVKM. The CDR3 has 16 amino acids. The V segment lost 4 bases and the J segment 0 bases; nucleotides outside the gene matches: 5. The CDR3 loop is CASSSTGEASYNEQFF. The CDR3 DNA is TGTGCCAGCAGTTCGACAGGGGAGGCCTCCTACAATGAGCAGTTCTTC.

This clone was detected a few times. The chain links TRBV6-6 to TRBJ1-2; D unclear. V was trimmed by 0 bases and J by 8 bases, leaving 10 bases between them. The CDR3 totals 13 residues. CDR1 and CDR2 (germline): MNHNY, SVGAGI (reference sequence). CDR3 sequence: CASSYSLRNGYTF. CDR3 nucleotides: TGTGCCAGCAGTTACTCGCTACGAAACGGCTACACCTTC.

This clone was detected a few times. This sequence joins TRBV6-6 and TRBJ1-1; no clear D gene. CDR1 MNHNY and CDR2 SVGAGI come from the germline V gene (reference sequence). Trimming took off 0 bases at V and 4 bases at J, with 6 bases between the two ends. This CDR3 comprises 13 residues. CDR3 nucleotides: TGTGCCAGCAGTTACTCGTACACCACTGAAGCTTTCTTT. This sequence encodes CASSYSYTTEAFF.

This clone was seen only a few times. The genes are TRBV4-3 and TRBJ2-5; 8 bases map to TRBD2. This CDR3 has 16 amino acids. J was trimmed by 8 bases and V by 8 bases; bases with no gene match: 19. The germline CDR1 and CDR2 sequences are LGHNA and YSLEER. The CDR3 region is CASASRRSGGEGTQYF. In DNA form, the CDR3 reads TGCGCCAGCGCCTCACGGAGAAGCGGGGGCGAAGGCACCCAGTACTTC.

J is TRBJ1-1 and V is TRBV7-7, with a tentative D call TRBD1 (5 bases). The CDR3 has 13 amino acids. Per the germline V gene, CDR1 is SSHAT and CDR2 is FNYEAQ (reference sequence). The V end lost 5 bases, the J end lost 1 base, and 8 bases lay between the germline ends. CDR3 in DNA: TGTGCCAGCAGCCAGGACACGAACACTGAAGCTTTCTTT. Translating it yields CASSQDTNTEAFF. The full variable domain, rest sourced from reference TRBV7-7 and TRBJ1-1, is GAGVSQSPRYKVTKRGQDVTLRCDPISSHATLYWYQQALGQGPEFLTYFNYEAQPDKSGLPSDRFSAERPEGSISTLTIQRTEQRDSAMYRCASSQDTNTEAFFGQGTRLTVV.